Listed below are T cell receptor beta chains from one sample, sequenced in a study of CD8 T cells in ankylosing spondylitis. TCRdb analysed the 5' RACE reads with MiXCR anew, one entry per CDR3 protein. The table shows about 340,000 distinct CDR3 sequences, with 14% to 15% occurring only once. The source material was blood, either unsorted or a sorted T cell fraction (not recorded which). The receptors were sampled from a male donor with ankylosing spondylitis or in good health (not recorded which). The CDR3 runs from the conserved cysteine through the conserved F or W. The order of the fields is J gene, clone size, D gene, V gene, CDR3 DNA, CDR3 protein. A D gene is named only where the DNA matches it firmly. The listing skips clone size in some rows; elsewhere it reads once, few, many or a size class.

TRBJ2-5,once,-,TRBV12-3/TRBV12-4,TGTGCCAGCAGTTCTCGCCAGGCTCCGCGAGAGACCCAGTACTTC,CASSSRQAPRETQYF
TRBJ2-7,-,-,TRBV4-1,TGCGCCAGCAGCCAAGATTCCCAGGGGCGCTACGAGCAGTACTTC,CASSQDSQGRYEQYF
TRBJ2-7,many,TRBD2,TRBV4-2,TGTGCCAGCAGCCAAGATTCAGGACTAGCGGGCGAGCAGTACTTC,CASSQDSGLAGEQYF
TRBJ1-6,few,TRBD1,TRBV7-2,TGTGCCAGCAGCTTAGCTGGGACAGGGGATTCACCCCTCCACTTT,CASSLAGTGDSPLHF
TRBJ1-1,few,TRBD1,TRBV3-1,TGTGCCAGCACCGGGACAGCGACTGAAGCTTTCTTT,CASTGTATEAFF
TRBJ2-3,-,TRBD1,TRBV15,TGTGCCACCAGCAGAGGCCGGGACAGGAGCACAGATACGCAGTATTTT,CATSRGRDRSTDTQYF
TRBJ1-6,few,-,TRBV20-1,TGCAGTGCTAGGACTCCGGGAAATCCGTATAATTCACCCCTCCACTTT,CSARTPGNPYNSPLHF
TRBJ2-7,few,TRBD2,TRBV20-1,TGCAGTGCTAGGAGCCCTCTTCTAGCGGGGGACCTTTACGAGCAGTACTTC,CSARSPLLAGDLYEQYF
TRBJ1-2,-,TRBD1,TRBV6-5,TGTGCCAGCAGTTACCATGAGACAGGGAAAGGTGGCTACACCTTC,CASSYHETGKGGYTF
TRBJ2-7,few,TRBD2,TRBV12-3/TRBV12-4,TGTGCCAGCAGTCTCTCTAGCGGGGGGAAAAACGAGCAGTACTTC,CASSLSSGGKNEQYF
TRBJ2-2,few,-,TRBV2,TGTGCCAGCCACCGGGTGATGTACGGGGAGCTGTTTTTT,CASHRVMYGELFF
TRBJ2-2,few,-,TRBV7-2,TGTGCCAGCAGCCCCCTAGGGCAGTCGGCCGGGGAGCTGTTTTTT,CASSPLGQSAGELFF
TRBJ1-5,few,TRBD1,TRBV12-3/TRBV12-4,TGTGCCAGCAGTCGGACAGGGAGTCAGCCCCAGCATTTT,CASSRTGSQPQHF
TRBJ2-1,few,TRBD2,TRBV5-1,TGCGCCAGCAGAGGAGTTAGCGGGGAGGAGCAGTTCTTC,CASRGVSGEEQFF
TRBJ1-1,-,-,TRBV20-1,TGCAGTGCTAGAGCGGGGGTCGGGGGTACTGAAGCTTTCTTT,CSARAGVGGTEAFF
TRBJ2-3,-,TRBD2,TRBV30,TGTGCCTCCGACGGGACTAGCGGTCCGGATACGCAGTATTTT,CASDGTSGPDTQYF
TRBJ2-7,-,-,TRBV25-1,TGTGCCAGCAGTGACGTTGGGCTAGCGTCCTACGAGCAGTACTTC,CASSDVGLASYEQYF
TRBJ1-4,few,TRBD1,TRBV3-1,TGTGCCAGCAGCCAAGTCGGGAGGGGGCAGGAAAAACTGTTTTTT,CASSQVGRGQEKLFF
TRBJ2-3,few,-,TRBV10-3,TGTGCCACAACTCAGGGTCCAGATACGCAGTATTTT,CATTQGPDTQYF
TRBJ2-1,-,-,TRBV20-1,TGCAGTGCTCCTAAAGGGGGTACTCCGATGTTAGTGCACAATGAGCAGTTCTTC,CSAPKGGTPMLVHNEQFF
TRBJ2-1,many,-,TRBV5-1,TGCGCCAGCAGCTTGGATGGGTCATCCTCCTACAATGAGCAGTTCTTC,CASSLDGSSSYNEQFF
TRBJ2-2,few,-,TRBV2,TGTGCCAGCAGTGTTAGGGCGAACACCGGGGAGCTGTTTTTT,CASSVRANTGELFF
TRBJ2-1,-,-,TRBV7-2,TGTGCCAGCACCCTGGACAGCCGCTCCTACAATGAGCAGTTCTTC,CASTLDSRSYNEQFF
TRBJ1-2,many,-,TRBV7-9,TGTGCCAGCAGCTTTGGCGGAGACTATGGCTACACCTTC,CASSFGGDYGYTF
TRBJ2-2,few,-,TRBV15,TGTGCCACCAGCCTCTCGATGGCCGGCGGGGAGCTGTTTTTT,CATSLSMAGGELFF
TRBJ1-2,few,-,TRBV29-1,TGCAGCGTTGAAGACGGTAACTATGGCTACACCTTC,CSVEDGNYGYTF
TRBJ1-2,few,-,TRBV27,TGTGCCAGCGCGGAGCAGGGCCCTGCTGGCTACACCTTC,CASAEQGPAGYTF
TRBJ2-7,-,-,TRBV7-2,TGTGCCAGCAGCTTAGGTGCAGCCTCCTACGAGCAGTACTTC,CASSLGAASYEQYF
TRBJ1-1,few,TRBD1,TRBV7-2,TGTGCCAGCAGCTCCGCTTCAGGGGGCAGAACTGAAGCTTTCTTT,CASSSASGGRTEAFF
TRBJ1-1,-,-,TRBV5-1,TGCGCCAGCAGCTGGGGGGTTACGGTGAACACTGAAGCTTTCTTT,CASSWGVTVNTEAFF
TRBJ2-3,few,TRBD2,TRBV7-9,TGTGCCAGCAGCTTAACTAGCGGGGTGCGAGATACGCAGTATTTT,CASSLTSGVRDTQYF
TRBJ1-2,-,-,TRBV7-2,TGTGCCAGCAGCTTAGAAGGCCGATACTATGGCTACACCTTC,CASSLEGRYYGYTF
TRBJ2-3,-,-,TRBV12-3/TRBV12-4,TGTGCCAGCAGTTTGACGGGGGCGCGACCAGATACGCAGTATTTT,CASSLTGARPDTQYF
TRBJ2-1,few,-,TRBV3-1,TGTGCCAGCAGCCTAGTTGGGGTCGCGCAGTTCTTC,CASSLVGVAQFF
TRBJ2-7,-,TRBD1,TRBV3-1,TGTGCCAGCAGCCACGCGACAGGGGGCGAGCAGTACTTC,CASSHATGGEQYF
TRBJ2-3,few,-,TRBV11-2,TGTGCCAGCAGCCCACGACTAGACCCATGGGGTAGTACGCAGTATTTT,CASSPRLDPWGSTQYF
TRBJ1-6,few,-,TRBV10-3,TGTGCCACCACTGTCCGGGCGAGCTCCTATAATTCACCCCTCCACTTT,CATTVRASSYNSPLHF
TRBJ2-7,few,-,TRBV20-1,TGCAGTGCAGTGGGGGCAGCTTACGAGCAGTACTTC,CSAVGAAYEQYF
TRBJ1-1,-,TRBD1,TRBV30,TGTGCCTGGAGTGGACAGGGGGGGACTGAAGCTTTCTTT,CAWSGQGGTEAFF
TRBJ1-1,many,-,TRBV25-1,TGTGCCAGCAGTGAATGGGGGGTATGGGCCCGCCGGAACACTGAAGCTTTCTTT,CASSEWGVWARRNTEAFF
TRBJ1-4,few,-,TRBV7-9,TGTGCCAGCAGCCCCGGGGGGCATAATGAAAAACTGTTTTTT,CASSPGGHNEKLFF
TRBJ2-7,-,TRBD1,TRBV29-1,TGCAGCGTTGCGGGACAGAAGTACGAGCAGTACTTC,CSVAGQKYEQYF
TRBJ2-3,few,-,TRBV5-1,TGCGCCAGCAACGGGGACACAGATACGCAGTATTTT,CASNGDTDTQYF
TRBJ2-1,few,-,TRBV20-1,TGCAGTGCTCGTTGGGGGGCCCTCCTGGGTGAGCAGTTCTTC,CSARWGALLGEQFF
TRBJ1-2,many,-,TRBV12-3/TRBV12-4,TGTGCCAGCAGAAAAGACGACTATGGCTACACCTTC,CASRKDDYGYTF
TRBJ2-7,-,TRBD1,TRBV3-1,TGTGCCAGCAGCCCCTCCCTGACAGGGGGCGCATCCTACGAGCAGTACTTC,CASSPSLTGGASYEQYF
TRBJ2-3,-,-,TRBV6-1,TGTGCCAGCAGCTCAGACTTTGGCACAGATACGCAGTATTTT,CASSSDFGTDTQYF
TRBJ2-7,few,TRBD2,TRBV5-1,TGCGCCAGCACGCGGAAGACTAGCGGGAGTGTTTACGAGCAGTACTTC,CASTRKTSGSVYEQYF
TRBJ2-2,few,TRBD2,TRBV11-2,TGTGCCAGCAGCTTAGACCCTAGCGGGGCTACACGGGGGGAGCTGTTTTTT,CASSLDPSGATRGELFF
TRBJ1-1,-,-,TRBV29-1,TGCAGCGTTGATGAAGGGAGTATGACTGAAGCTTTCTTT,CSVDEGSMTEAFF
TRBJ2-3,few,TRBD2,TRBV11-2,TGTGCCAGCAGCTTGTTTAGACTAGCGGGAGAAAGCACAGATACGCAGTATTTT,CASSLFRLAGESTDTQYF
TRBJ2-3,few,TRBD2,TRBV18,TGTGCCAGCTCACCAAATATAGGGACTAGCGGACCCGGCACAGATACGCAGTATTTT,CASSPNIGTSGPGTDTQYF